The sample holds one count of the clone carrying this T cell receptor beta chain. The table came from immunoSEQ multiplex PCR; TCRdb's copy has only in-frame clones and leaves some out. The sample includes about 51,000 clones, roughly 86% of them seen just once. The data derive from a study of PD-L1 blockade in urothelial cancer. Looking at the study overall: Before enrollment, 0 to 3 chemotherapy regimens had been given to patients.

The CDR3 contains 13 residues. The V segment lost 3 bases and the J segment 5 bases; nucleotides outside the gene matches: 5. Germline CDR1 is SGDLS and CDR2 is YYNGEE. The receptor's source is a man aged 55 to 69 with urothelial cancer. The input for sequencing was PBMCs, taken around atezolizumab (anti-PD-L1) treatment. The chain has TRBV9 and TRBJ2-7; 7 bases align to TRBD1. The CDR3 region is CASSAGTVNEQYF. The CDR3 DNA is TGTGCCAGCAGCGCCGGGACAGTTAACGAGCAGTACTTC. The variable domain in full, with the rest retrieved from reference TRBV9 and TRBJ2-7, is DSGVTQTPKHLITATGQRVTLRCSPRSGDLSVYWYQQSLDQGLQFLIQYYNGEERAKGNILERFSAQQFPDLHSELNLSSLELGDSALYFCASSAGTVNEQYFGPGTRLTVT.